The 30 T cell receptor beta chains below come from one sample, sequenced in a study of cytomegalovirus exposure and HLA in healthy donors. The primer mix had 60 Vbeta and 13 Jbeta primers. Measured with immunoSEQ multiplex PCR; TCRdb has only the in-frame clones, and not every one. The data show about 160,000 clones, roughly 82% seen once. Sequenced input: PBMCs. The receptor set was obtained from a man aged 50-60 years in good health and CMV-seropositive.

The chain links TRBV12-5 to TRBJ2-1; 9 nucleotides agree with TRBD1. The junction had 9 bases not matched to a gene; V was cut back by 1 base and J by 8 bases. The V gene's germline CDR1 is LGHNT and CDR2 FRNRAP. The CDR3 is 16 amino acids. For the CDR3, the DNA is TGTGCTAGTGGTTTGGCACGGGGAACAGGGGGCCATGAGCAGTTCTTC. As protein: CASGLARGTGGHEQFF.

The rearrangement links TRBV28 to TRBJ2-7; a weak D match, TRBD1 (5 bases). CDR1 MDHEN and CDR2 SYDVKM come from the germline V gene. V was clipped by 3 bases and J by 3 bases, with 12 bases between them. This CDR3 region has 14 residues. The CDR3 DNA is TGTGCCAGCAGTTTGGGGCCTCCGGGCTACGAGCAGTACTTC. Protein product: CASSLGPPGYEQYF.

V usage is TRBV4-2 and J usage is TRBJ1-2; D not resolved. Germline V gives CDR1 LGHNA, CDR2 YNFKEQ. This CDR3 contains 13 residues. The V gene lost 0 bases and the J gene lost 8 bases, with 10 bases spanning the gap. CDR3: CASSQDGSGGYTF. DNA of the CDR3: TGTGCCAGCAGCCAAGATGGGAGTGGGGGCTACACCTTC.

The chain uses TRBV11-1 and TRBJ1-1; perhaps TRBD1 as D (5 bases). The V and J ends lost 2 bases and 3 bases respectively, with 7 bases between them. Looked up from germline, CDR1 is SGHAT and CDR2 is FQDESV (reference sequence). This CDR3 region has 13 residues. The chain's CDR3 is CASSLIRDTEAFF. The CDR3 DNA reads as TGTGCCAGCAGCTTAATCAGGGACACTGAAGCTTTCTTT.

There are a few counts of this clone. The chain uses TRBV30 and TRBJ2-3, with a weak D call TRBD1 (6 bases). Germline V lookup: CDR1 GTSNPN, CDR2 SVGIG (reference sequence). This CDR3 comprises 14 residues. The V end was cut by 0 bases, the J end by 1 base, with 8 bases between. CDR3 sequence reads: CAWSVPGGTDTQYF. Written as DNA, the CDR3 is TGTGCCTGGAGTGTGCCAGGGGGCACAGATACGCAGTATTTT.

This clone appeared once. The CDR3 here is CASSYFQGNQPQHF. In DNA form, the CDR3 reads TGTGCCAGCAGTTACTTCCAGGGTAATCAGCCCCAGCATTTT. The gene calls are TRBV6-5 and TRBJ1-5, with D perhaps TRBD1 (5 bases). The CDR3 is 14 residues long. V dropped 1 base and J dropped 4 bases, with 8 bases sitting between them. Germline V gene data show CDR1 as MNHEY and CDR2 as SVGAGI.

The sample holds a few counts of this clone. The chain is built from TRBV11-3 and TRBJ2-2; 7 positions agree with TRBD2. Trimming cost V 2 bases and J 7 bases; bases outside gene matches: 4. Germline values: CDR1 SGHNT, CDR2 YENEEA. The CDR3 has 14 amino acids. The CDR3 DNA reads as TGTGCCAGCAGCTTAAGCGGGATCGGCGGGGAGCTGTTTTTT. The encoded protein is CASSLSGIGGELFF.

The rearrangement joins TRBV15 to TRBJ1-2, with 8 bases identical to TRBD1. V trimming: 1 base; J trimming: 3 bases; junction bases outside the gene matches: 1. Looked up from germline, CDR1 is LNHNV and CDR2 is YYDKDF (reference sequence). The CDR3 runs 14 residues. The CDR3: CATSRGQGYYGYTF. For the CDR3, the DNA is TGTGCCACCAGCAGAGGACAGGGGTACTATGGCTACACCTTC.

The CDR3 sequence is CASSSSLSGANVLTF. Written as DNA, the CDR3 is TGCGCCAGCAGCTCCAGTTTATCTGGGGCCAACGTCCTGACTTTC. The chain joins TRBV5-1 to TRBJ2-6; D uncertain. The CDR3 runs to 15 residues. CDR1 and CDR2 (germline): SGHRS, YFSETQ. Trimming cost V 3 bases and J 1 base, with 8 bases left between them.

The gene calls are TRBV6-4 and TRBJ2-2; 7 bases map to TRBD2. The germline CDR1 and CDR2 sequences are MRHNA and SNTAGT. Trimming cost V 8 bases and J 4 bases; bases outside gene matches: 7. The CDR3 extends over 14 amino acids. In DNA, the CDR3 is TGTGCCAGCGCTCGGACTAGTGCCACCGGGGAGCTGTTTTTT. This encodes CASARTSATGELFF.

V is TRBV28 and J is TRBJ2-7; 8 nucleotides align to TRBD2. V lost 5 bases, J lost 3 bases, and 9 bases stayed unmatched. CDR1 and CDR2 (germline): MDHEN, SYDVKM. CDR3 size: 15 residues. CDR3: CASSRAGTRDYEQYF. The CDR3 DNA sequence: TGTGCCAGCAGTCGCGCCGGGACTAGGGACTACGAGCAGTACTTC.

In its sample, this clone was seen a few times. The chain is built from TRBV7-9 and TRBJ1-5; D gene ambiguous. The CDR3 extends over 13 amino acids. In germline, CDR1 is SEHNR, CDR2 FQNEAQ (reference sequence). The germline V and J ends were trimmed by 3 bases and 6 bases, with 9 bases remaining between them. The CDR3: CASSFDGVQPQHF. The CDR3, as DNA: TGTGCCAGCAGCTTCGACGGGGTTCAGCCCCAGCATTTT.

The chain links TRBV7-3 to TRBJ1-3; D unclear. Germline V gene lookup returns CDR1 SGHTA and CDR2 FQGTGA. V gave up 0 bases and J gave up 0 bases, with 3 bases separating them. CDR3 size: 14 residues. The DNA of the CDR3 is TGTGCCAGCAGCTTAACCAACTCTGGAAACACCATATATTTT. It encodes CASSLTNSGNTIYF.

This clone was seen a few times. This chain uses TRBV7-8 with TRBJ1-6, with TRBD1 matching over 7 bases. Germline lookup yields CDR1 SGHVS and CDR2 FQNEAQ. V gave up 1 base and J gave up 13 bases; unmatched junction bases: 10. This CDR3 contains 15 residues. CDR3 bases: TGTGCCAGCAGCTTAGTTGAGGGGGCGAATCTCCCCCTCCACTTT. The encoded protein is CASSLVEGANLPLHF.

The rearrangement links TRBV5-6 to TRBJ2-7, with D unresolved. The V end was cut by 0 bases, the J end by 3 bases, with 13 bases between. The CDR3 totals 15 residues. Germline loops: CDR1 SGHDT, CDR2 YYEEEE. CDR3 loop: CASSLGLANLYEQYF. In nucleotides, the CDR3 is TGTGCCAGCAGCTTGGGACTCGCCAACCTCTACGAGCAGTACTTC. Drawing the rest from reference TRBV5-6 and TRBJ2-7, the complete variable domain is DAGVTQSPTHLIKTRGQQVTLRCSPKSGHDTVSWYQQALGQGPQFIFQYYEEEERQRGNFPDRFSGHQFPNYSSELNVNALLLGDSALYLCASSLGLANLYEQYFGPGTRLTVT.

This clone is a singleton in its sample. This rearrangement joins TRBV27 to TRBJ2-1; the match to TRBD1 covers 8 bases. From germline, CDR1 is MNHEY and CDR2 SMNVEV (reference sequence). The ends lost 10 bases at V and 3 bases at J; junction bases unmatched: 2. CDR3 length equals 12 residues. The CDR3 sequence: CATGQGYNEQFF. Here the CDR3 DNA reads TGTGCCACCGGACAGGGCTACAATGAGCAGTTCTTC.

This chain connects TRBV18 to TRBJ2-7; TRBD1 matches 10 bases. Germline V gives CDR1 KGHSH, CDR2 LQKENI. This CDR3 spans 15 amino acids. V shed 5 bases and J 1 base; nucleotides not matched to a gene: 5. CDR3 nucleotide sequence: TGTGCCAGCTCAGAAGGGACAGGGGTGTCCTACGAGCAGTACTTC. It encodes CASSEGTGVSYEQYF.

The chain employs TRBV11-1 and TRBJ2-1; D may be TRBD2 (5 bases). CDR1 SGHAT and CDR2 FQDESV come from the germline V gene (reference sequence). The CDR3 sequence is 15 residues long. Trimming took off 1 base at V and 5 bases at J, with 12 bases between the two ends. The CDR3 bases are TGTGCCAGCAGCTTAGTTTCGGGAATTCACAATGAGCAGTTCTTC. It codes for CASSLVSGIHNEQFF.

The chain links TRBV30 to TRBJ2-1; 8 positions match TRBD2. V gave up 7 bases and J gave up 10 bases; unmatched junction bases: 15. This CDR3 spans 14 amino acids. Germline CDR1 GTSNPN, CDR2 SVGIG (reference sequence). CDR3 sequence reads: CASSRGGPGREQFF. The CDR3 nucleotides are TGTGCCTCCTCTCGGGGGGGCCCAGGACGGGAGCAGTTCTTC.

The rearrangement uses TRBV7-9 and TRBJ1-6; the match to TRBD1 covers 9 bases. This CDR3 comprises 15 residues. Germline lookup yields CDR1 SEHNR and CDR2 FQNEAQ (reference sequence). V lost 5 bases, J lost 9 bases, and 8 bases stayed unmatched. The CDR3 nucleotides are TGTGCCAGCAGCCTAGGACAGGGGCTGAGTTCACCCCTCCACTTT. This codes for CASSLGQGLSSPLHF.

The rearrangement uses TRBV6-6 and TRBJ2-7; 8 bases agree with TRBD1. The CDR3 length is 15 residues. Unmatched junction bases numbered 14, after V lost 6 bases and J lost 7 bases. The germline V gene has CDR1 MNHNY and CDR2 SVGAGI (reference sequence). CDR3 sequence: CASRPTGTGHREQYF. In DNA form, the CDR3 reads TGTGCCAGCAGGCCCACCGGGACAGGACATCGAGAGCAGTACTTC.

This chain connects TRBV7-2 to TRBJ2-3, with unresolved D. V gave up 6 bases and J gave up 2 bases, with 9 bases separating them. Germline-derived CDR1 and CDR2 are SGHTA and FQGNSA. The CDR3 runs to 13 residues. In DNA form, the CDR3 reads TGTGCCAGCAGACTTTCCCCCACAGATACGCAGTATTTT. Translated: CASRLSPTDTQYF.

The chain recombines TRBV11-3 with TRBJ2-7; a weak D match, TRBD2 (5 bases). V lost 2 bases to trimming and J lost 7 bases, with 12 bases between them. The germline V gene has CDR1 SGHNT and CDR2 YENEEA. The CDR3 runs 13 residues. The CDR3 protein is CASSLRFWEEQYF. The CDR3 DNA reads as TGTGCCAGCAGCTTAAGGTTTTGGGAGGAGCAGTACTTC.

V gene TRBV28 combines with J gene TRBJ1-2, with a weak D call TRBD1 (6 bases). V was pared by 4 bases and J by 3 bases, with 9 bases between. The CDR3 loop spans 13 amino acids. The germline V gene has CDR1 MDHEN and CDR2 SYDVKM. CDR3 sequence (DNA): TGTGCCAGCAGTTACAGGGTGGACTATGGCTACACCTTC. This codes for CASSYRVDYGYTF.

V gene TRBV7-9 combines with J gene TRBJ1-5; D might be TRBD1 (6 bases). The germline V gene has CDR1 SEHNR and CDR2 FQNEAQ (reference sequence). The V end was cut by 5 bases, the J end by 7 bases, with 9 bases between. The CDR3 sequence is 12 residues long. The CDR3 nucleotides read TGTGCCAGCAGCGGGGGGGCCCAGCCCCAGCATTTT. Its translation: CASSGGAQPQHF.

V gene TRBV5-1 combines with J gene TRBJ2-5; D may be TRBD1 (6 bases). CDR3 length: 14 residues. Germline-derived CDR1 and CDR2 are SGHRS and YFSETQ. Trimming removed 1 base from V and 5 bases from J, with 12 bases in between. In DNA form, the CDR3 reads TGCGCCAGCAGCTTGATCTCAGGGGTGGAGACCCAGTACTTC. Translation gives CASSLISGVETQYF.

The chain is built from TRBV9 and TRBJ2-1; the match to TRBD1 covers 8 bases. V lost 1 base and J lost 2; bases outside the gene matches: 2. CDR1 and CDR2 (germline): SGDLS, YYNGEE. This CDR3 comprises 15 residues. For the CDR3, the DNA is TGTGCCAGCAGCGTACAGGGGGCTACCTACAATGAGCAGTTCTTC. Translating gives CASSVQGATYNEQFF.

In DNA, the CDR3 is TGTGCCAGCAGTCCACTAGCGGGCGGGAGCACAGATACGCAGTATTTT. It encodes CASSPLAGGSTDTQYF. The J gene is TRBJ2-3, the V gene TRBV28; TRBD2 agrees at 9 bases. The length of the CDR3 is 16 residues. CDR1 is MDHEN, CDR2 SYDVKM, per germline. The V gene end was trimmed by 5 bases and the J gene end by 0 bases; junction bases not matched to a gene: 6.

V and J are TRBV9 and TRBJ1-1; TRBD1 aligns across 12 bases. V was clipped by 4 bases and J by 0 bases; unmatched bases: 16. CDR1 SGDLS and CDR2 YYNGEE come from the germline V gene. The CDR3 totals 20 residues. This CDR3 is CASSTPGQGALGSMNTEAFF. CDR3 sequence (DNA): TGTGCCAGCAGCACTCCGGGACAGGGGGCACTCGGCTCTATGAACACTGAAGCTTTCTTT.

This clone was picked up a small number of times. The V and J genes are TRBV27 and TRBJ2-7; 9 bases fit TRBD1. CDR1 is MNHEY and CDR2 is SMNVEV in the germline V gene (reference sequence). V lost 5 bases to trimming and J lost 3 bases; unmatched junction nucleotides: 8. This CDR3 contains 15 residues. CDR3 coding DNA: TGTGCCAGCAGTCTACAGGGGGCCGGGAACTACGAGCAGTACTTC. Translating gives CASSLQGAGNYEQYF.